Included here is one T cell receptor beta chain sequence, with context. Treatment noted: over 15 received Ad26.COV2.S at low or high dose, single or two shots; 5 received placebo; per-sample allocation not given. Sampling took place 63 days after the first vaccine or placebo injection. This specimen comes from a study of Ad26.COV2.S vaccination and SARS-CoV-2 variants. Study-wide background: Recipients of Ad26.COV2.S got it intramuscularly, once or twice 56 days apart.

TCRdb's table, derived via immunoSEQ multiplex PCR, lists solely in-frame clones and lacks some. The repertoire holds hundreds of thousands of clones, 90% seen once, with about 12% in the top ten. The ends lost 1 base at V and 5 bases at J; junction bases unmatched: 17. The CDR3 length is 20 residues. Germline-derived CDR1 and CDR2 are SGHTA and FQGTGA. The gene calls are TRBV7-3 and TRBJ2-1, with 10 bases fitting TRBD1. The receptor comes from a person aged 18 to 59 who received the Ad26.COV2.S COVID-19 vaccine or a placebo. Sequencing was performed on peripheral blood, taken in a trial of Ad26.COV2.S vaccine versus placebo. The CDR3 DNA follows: TGTGCCAGCAGCTTAATACCTAGTAGGATGACGGGACAGGGGAACAATGAGCAGTTCTTC. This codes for CASSLIPSRMTGQGNNEQFF.